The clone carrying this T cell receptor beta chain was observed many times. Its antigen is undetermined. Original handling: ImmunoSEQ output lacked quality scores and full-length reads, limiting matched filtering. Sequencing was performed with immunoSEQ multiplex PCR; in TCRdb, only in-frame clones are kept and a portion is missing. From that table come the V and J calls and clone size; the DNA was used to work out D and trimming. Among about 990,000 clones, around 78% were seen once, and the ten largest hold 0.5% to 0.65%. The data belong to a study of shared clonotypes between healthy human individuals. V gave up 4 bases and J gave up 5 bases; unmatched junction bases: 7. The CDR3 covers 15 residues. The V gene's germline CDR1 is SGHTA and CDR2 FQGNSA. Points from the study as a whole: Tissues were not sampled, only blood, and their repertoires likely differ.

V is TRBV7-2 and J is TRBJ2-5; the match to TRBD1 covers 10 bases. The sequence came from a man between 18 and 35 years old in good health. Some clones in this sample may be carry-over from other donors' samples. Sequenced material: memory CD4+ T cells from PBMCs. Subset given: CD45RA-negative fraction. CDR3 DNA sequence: TGTGCCAGCAGCTCCGGGGGACAGGGGAGGGAGACCCAGTACTTC. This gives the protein CASSSGGQGRETQYF.